This T cell receptor (beta chain) was captured by sequencing in a study of blood T cells in healthy people across ages. Germline V gives CDR1 DFQATT, CDR2 SNEGSKA (reference sequence). Trimming removed 6 bases at V and 4 bases at J, with 11 bases between. The CDR3 loop spans 12 amino acids. Study-wide points: Because sorting was not performed, PBMCs prevented conclusive naive versus antigen-experienced comparison. Diversity was estimated from one million T cells, and these estimates were considered underestimates.

Each donor was a healthy Caucasian individual from Russia, aged about 6 to 90. Each sample gave at least 6 million isolated PBMCs. Through a sample-barcoded 5' primer and a J-beta primer mix, a second PCR was run for roughly 6 to 11 cycles. Each CDR3 protein is one row after TCRdb ran MiXCR on the 5' RACE reads. The data show about 640,000 distinct CDR3 sequences, about 54% seen once. Comments on this clonotype: Its specificity is not known.

V is TRBV20-1 and J is TRBJ2-3; no reliable D call. This sequence originates from a man between 60 and 70 years old in good health. The sequenced sample consisted of blood. CDR3 coding DNA: TGCAGTGCAACCCCGGCGGCAGATACGCAGTATTTT. Protein sequence: CSATPAADTQYF.